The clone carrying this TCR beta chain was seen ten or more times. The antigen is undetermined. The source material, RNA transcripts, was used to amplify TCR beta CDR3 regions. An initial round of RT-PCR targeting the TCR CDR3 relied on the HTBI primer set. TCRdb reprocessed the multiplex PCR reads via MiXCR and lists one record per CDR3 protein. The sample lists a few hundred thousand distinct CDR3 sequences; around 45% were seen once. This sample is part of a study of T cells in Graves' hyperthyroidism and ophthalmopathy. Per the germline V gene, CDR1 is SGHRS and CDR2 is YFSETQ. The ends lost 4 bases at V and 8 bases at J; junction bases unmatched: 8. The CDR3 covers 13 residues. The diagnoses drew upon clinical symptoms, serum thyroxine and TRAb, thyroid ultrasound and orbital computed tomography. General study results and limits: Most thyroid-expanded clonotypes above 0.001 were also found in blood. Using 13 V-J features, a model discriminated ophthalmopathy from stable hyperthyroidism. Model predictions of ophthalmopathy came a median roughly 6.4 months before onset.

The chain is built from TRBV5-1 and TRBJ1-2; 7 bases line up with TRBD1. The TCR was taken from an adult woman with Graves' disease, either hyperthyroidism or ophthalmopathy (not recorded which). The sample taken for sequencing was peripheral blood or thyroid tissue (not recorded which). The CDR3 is CASSPETGVGYTF. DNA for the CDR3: TGCGCCAGCAGCCCAGAAACAGGGGTCGGCTACACCTTC.